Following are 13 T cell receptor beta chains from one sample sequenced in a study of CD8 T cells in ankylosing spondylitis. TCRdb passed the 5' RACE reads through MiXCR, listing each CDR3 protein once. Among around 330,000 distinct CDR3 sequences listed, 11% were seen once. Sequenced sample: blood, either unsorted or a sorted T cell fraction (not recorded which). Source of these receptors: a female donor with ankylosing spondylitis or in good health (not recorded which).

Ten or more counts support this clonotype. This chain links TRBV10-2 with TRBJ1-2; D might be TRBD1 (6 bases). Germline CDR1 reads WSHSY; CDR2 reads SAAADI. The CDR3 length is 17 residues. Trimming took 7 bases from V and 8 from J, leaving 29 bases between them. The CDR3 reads CASIENGVPGKQGGYTF. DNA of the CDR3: TGCGCCAGCATCGAAAATGGGGTTCCTGGAAAACAGGGAGGCTACACCTTC.

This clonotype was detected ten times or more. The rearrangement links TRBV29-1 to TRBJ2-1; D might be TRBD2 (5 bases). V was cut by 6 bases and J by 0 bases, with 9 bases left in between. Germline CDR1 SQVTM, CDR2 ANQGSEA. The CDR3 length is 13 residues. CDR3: CSVGMSSYNEQFF. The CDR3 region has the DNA TGCAGCGTCGGGATGAGCTCCTACAATGAGCAGTTCTTC.

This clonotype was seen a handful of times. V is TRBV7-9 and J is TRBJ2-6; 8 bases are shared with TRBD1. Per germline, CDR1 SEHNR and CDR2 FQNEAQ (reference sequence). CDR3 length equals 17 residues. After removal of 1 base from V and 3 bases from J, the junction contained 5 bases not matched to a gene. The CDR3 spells CASSLGQGKDGANVLTF. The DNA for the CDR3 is TGTGCCAGCAGCTTAGGACAGGGGAAAGATGGGGCCAACGTCCTGACTTTC. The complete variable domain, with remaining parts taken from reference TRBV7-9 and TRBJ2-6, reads DTGVSQNPRHKITKRGQNVTFRCDPISEHNRLYWYRQTLGQGPEFLTYFQNEAQLEKSRLLSDRFSAERPKGSFSTLEIQRTEQGDSAMYLCASSLGQGKDGANVLTFGAGSRLTVL.

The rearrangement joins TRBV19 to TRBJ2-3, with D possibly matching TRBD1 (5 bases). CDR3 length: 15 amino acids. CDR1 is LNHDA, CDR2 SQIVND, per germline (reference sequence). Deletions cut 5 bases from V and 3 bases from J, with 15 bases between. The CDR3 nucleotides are TGTGCCAGTAGTCTCGCAGGGTCGAGGACAGATACGCAGTATTTT. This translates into CASSLAGSRTDTQYF.

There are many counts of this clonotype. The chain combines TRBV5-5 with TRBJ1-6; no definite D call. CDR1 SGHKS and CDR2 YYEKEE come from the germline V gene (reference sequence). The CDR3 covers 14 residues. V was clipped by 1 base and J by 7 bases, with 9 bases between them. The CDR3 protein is CASSLMAVNSPLHF. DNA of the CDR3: TGTGCCAGCAGCTTGATGGCAGTAAATTCACCCCTCCACTTT.

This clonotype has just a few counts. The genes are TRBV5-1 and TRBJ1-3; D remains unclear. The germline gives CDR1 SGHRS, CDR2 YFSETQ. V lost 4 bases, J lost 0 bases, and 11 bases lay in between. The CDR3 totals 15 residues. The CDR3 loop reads CASSDGWISGNTIYF. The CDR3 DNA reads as TGCGCCAGCAGCGACGGATGGATCTCTGGAAACACCATATATTTT.

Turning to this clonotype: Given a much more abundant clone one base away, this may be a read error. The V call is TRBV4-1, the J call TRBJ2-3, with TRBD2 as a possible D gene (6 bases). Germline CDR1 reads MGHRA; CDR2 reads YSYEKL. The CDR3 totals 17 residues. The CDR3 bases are TGCGCCAGCAGCCAAGATCTGCGGGGTGGGGTTTTAGATATGCAGTATTTT. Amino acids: CASSQDLRGGVLDMQYF.

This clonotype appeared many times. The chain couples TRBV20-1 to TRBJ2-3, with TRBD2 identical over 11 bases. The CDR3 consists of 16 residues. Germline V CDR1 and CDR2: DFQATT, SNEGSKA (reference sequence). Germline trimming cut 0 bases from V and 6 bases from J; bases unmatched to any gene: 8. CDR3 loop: CSARDSLAGGGDTQYF. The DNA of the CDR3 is TGCAGTGCTAGAGATTCCCTAGCGGGAGGAGGGGATACGCAGTATTTT.

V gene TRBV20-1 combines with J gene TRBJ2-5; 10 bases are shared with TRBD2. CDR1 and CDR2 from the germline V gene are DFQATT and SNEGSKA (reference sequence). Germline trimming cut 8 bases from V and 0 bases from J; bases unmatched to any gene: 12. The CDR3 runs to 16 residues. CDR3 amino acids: CSREGLAGAYQETQYF. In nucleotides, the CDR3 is TGCAGTCGAGAGGGGCTAGCGGGGGCGTACCAAGAGACCCAGTACTTC.

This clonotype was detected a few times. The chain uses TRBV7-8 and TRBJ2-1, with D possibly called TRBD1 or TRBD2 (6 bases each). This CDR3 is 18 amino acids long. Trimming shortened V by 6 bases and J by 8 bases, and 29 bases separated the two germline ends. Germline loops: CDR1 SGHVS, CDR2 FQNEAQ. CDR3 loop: CASSSHLKGGLRSHEQFF. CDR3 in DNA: TGTGCCAGCAGTTCTCACCTAAAGGGGGGACTCAGGTCCCATGAGCAGTTCTTC.

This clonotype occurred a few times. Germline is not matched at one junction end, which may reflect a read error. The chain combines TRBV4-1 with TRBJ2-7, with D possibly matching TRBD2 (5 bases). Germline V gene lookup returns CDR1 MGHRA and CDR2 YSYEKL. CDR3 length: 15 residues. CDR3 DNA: TGCGCCACCAGCCTCAACCCGGAGGCGGCCTACGAGCAGTACTTC. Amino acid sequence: CATSLNPEAAYEQYF.

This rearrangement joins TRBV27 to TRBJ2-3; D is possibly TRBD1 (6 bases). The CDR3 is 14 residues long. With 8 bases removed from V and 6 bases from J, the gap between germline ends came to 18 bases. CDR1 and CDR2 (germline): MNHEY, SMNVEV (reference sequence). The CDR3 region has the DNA TGTGCCAGCGGTTACCTAGGGACACTCGATACGCAGTATTTT. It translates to CASGYLGTLDTQYF.

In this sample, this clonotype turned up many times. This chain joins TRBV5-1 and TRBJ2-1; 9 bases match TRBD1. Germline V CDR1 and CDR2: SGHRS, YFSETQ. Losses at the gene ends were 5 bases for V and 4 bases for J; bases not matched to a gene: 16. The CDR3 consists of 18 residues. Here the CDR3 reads CASRSRTGAASHYNEQFF. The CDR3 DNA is TGCGCCAGCAGGTCCCGGACAGGGGCCGCTAGCCATTACAATGAGCAGTTCTTC. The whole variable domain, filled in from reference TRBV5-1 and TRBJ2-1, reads KAGVTQTPRYLIKTRGQQVTLSCSPISGHRSVSWYQQTPGQGLQFLFEYFSETQRNKGNFPGRFSGRQFSNSRSEMNVSTLELGDSALYLCASRSRTGAASHYNEQFFGPGTRLTVL.